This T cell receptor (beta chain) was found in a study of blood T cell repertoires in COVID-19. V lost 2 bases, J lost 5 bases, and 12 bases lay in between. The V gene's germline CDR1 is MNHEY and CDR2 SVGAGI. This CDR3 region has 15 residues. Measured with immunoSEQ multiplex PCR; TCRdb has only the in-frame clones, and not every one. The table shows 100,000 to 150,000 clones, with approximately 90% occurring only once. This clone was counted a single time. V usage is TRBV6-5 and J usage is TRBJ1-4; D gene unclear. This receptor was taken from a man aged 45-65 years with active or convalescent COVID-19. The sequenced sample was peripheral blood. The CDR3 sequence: CASSYDSGENEKLFF. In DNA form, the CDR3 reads TGTGCCAGCAGTTACGATTCCGGGGAAAATGAAAAACTGTTTTTT.